This TCR beta chain was identified in a study of cytomegalovirus exposure and HLA in healthy donors. Study in general: There were 350 to 450 genotyped donors. Of these, 75% to 85% fell in the genetic ancestry cluster associated with self-reported Caucasian donors. Study-level results: No immune exposure information besides CMV serostatus was available. Likely technical artifact: a cluster of highly shared sequence variants.

Points on this clone: What it binds is unknown.

V lost 3 bases to trimming and J lost 0 bases, with 9 bases between them. The CDR3 runs 13 residues. Germline V gene sequence: CDR1 SQVTM, CDR2 ANQGSEA. The PCR contained 60 Vbeta and 13 Jbeta primers. Generated by immunoSEQ multiplex PCR, the TCRdb table keeps only in-frame clones and is missing some. The sample carries about 270,000 clones, about 66% recorded once. The sequencing input was PBMCs. The clonotype comes from a female donor in good health and CMV-seronegative. V is TRBV29-1 and J is TRBJ2-7; D perhaps matches TRBD1 (5 bases). CDR3 sequence (DNA): TGCAGCGTTGACAGAGACAGCTCCTACGAGCAGTACTTC. Its translation: CSVDRDSSYEQYF.